These 5 T cell receptor beta chains were all obtained from the same sample, sequenced in a study of OX40 agonist ivuxolimab in advanced cancers. The protocol was immunoSEQ multiplex PCR, while the TCRdb copy is restricted to in-frame clones and leaves out a portion. The table has roughly 92,000 clones, less than 85% seen once. The source material was CD4+ or CD8+ T cells sorted from blood, sampled in a trial of the OX40 agonist ivuxolimab. The receptors shown here come from an adult with an advanced solid tumor such as melanoma, head and neck, liver or kidney cancer.

The chain has TRBV2 and TRBJ2-3, with D possibly TRBD2 on 6 matching bases. CDR1 and CDR2 from the germline V gene are SNHLY and FYNNEI. The CDR3 has 14 residues. The V and J ends lost 6 bases and 1 base respectively, with 11 bases between them. The CDR3: CASRAREGTDTQYF. The CDR3 DNA sequence: TGTGCCAGCAGGGCCAGGGAGGGCACAGATACGCAGTATTTT.

This CDR3 reads CSYGQGEYGYTF. For the CDR3, the DNA is TGCAGCTATGGACAGGGAGAGTATGGCTACACCTTC. This rearrangement joins TRBV29-1 to TRBJ1-2, with TRBD1 identical over 8 bases. The trim removed 8 bases at V and 5 bases at J, leaving 7 bases unmatched. CDR1 is SQVTM, CDR2 ANQGSEA, per germline. The CDR3 runs 12 residues.

The chain links TRBV29-1 to TRBJ1-1; 7 bases match TRBD1. The CDR3 has 14 residues. The germline gives CDR1 SQVTM, CDR2 ANQGSEA. J lost 0 bases, V lost 6 bases, and 7 bases had no gene match. The CDR3 sequence: CSVGQPPMNTEAFF. As DNA, the CDR3 is TGCAGCGTGGGACAGCCTCCCATGAACACTGAAGCTTTCTTT.

V usage is TRBV19 and J usage is TRBJ1-1; D is uncertain. CDR3 size: 14 residues. V dropped 6 bases and J dropped 5 bases, with 16 bases sitting between them. In germline, CDR1 is LNHDA, CDR2 SQIVND (reference sequence). The CDR3 region is CASSRPEGRTEAFF. CDR3 DNA sequence: TGTGCCAGTAGCCGCCCAGAAGGGCGAACTGAAGCTTTCTTT.

V is TRBV19 and J is TRBJ2-3; D may be TRBD2 (5 bases). CDR3 length: 13 amino acids. The germline gives CDR1 LNHDA, CDR2 SQIVND (reference sequence). Trimming left V 3 bases short and J 5 bases short, with 9 bases between. The chain's CDR3 is CASSITRGDTQYF. The CDR3 DNA reads TGTGCCAGTAGTATTACCCGGGGAGATACGCAGTATTTT.